This TCR beta chain was captured in a study of patients and donors after allogeneic stem cell transplantation (dated by TCRdb to 2019 to 2021). Library construction relied on RT-PCR. Sequencing was performed on a NextSeq 550. The public reads were quality trimmed at Q25 with fastp and then assembled into clones with MiXCR by TCRdb, keeping productive beta chains. Merged by CDR3 protein, the rows form single entries marked with the most common genes and DNA. In all, the sample holds 50,000 to 60,000 distinct CDR3 sequences, and roughly 15% of those were seen once. Around 33% of the sample comes from the top ten. After removal of 8 bases from V and 5 bases from J, the junction retains 5 bases not matched to a gene. Taken from cysteine to phenylalanine, the CDR3 has 14 residues. Only the CDR3 DNA is retained, 42 bases long and in frame from the first base. CDR1 and CDR2 are drawn from the germline V gene: MGHRA, YSYEKL.

As regards this clonotype: The clone's antigen remains unknown. The sample holds no much larger clone one base away, and base qualities are not on file.

The sequenced material came from blood, either unsorted or a sorted T cell fraction (not recorded which). This sequence was found in a human donor who was either an allogeneic HSCT recipient or a stem cell or donor lymphocyte infusion donor (not recorded which). It is not recorded whose cells these are; they may come from a transplant donor. The chain couples TRBV4-1 to TRBJ2-2; a stretch of 10 junction bases matches TRBD2. The nucleotide sequence is given as TGCGCCAGCCGAGCGGGAGGGTATACCGGGGAGCTGTTTTTT. Its translation reads: CASRAGGYTGELFF.